This T cell receptor beta chain was identified during a study of vaccination effects on CD4 cells after COVID-19 (dated by TCRdb to between 2021 and 2024). With regard to the full study: Post-vaccine samples across the study were collected a median of 72 days after the second dose, with a range of 14 to 241. SARS-CoV-2 spike-specific CD4+ TCR repertoires were compared before and after mRNA vaccination in COVID-19 convalescent patients and in infection-naive vaccine recipients. Altogether, roughly 10 COVID-19 convalescent patients and a few SARS-CoV-2-naive healthy vaccine recipients made up the full study. In the study, cultures from other donors were sequenced using the Oncomine TCR Beta short-read assay on an Illumina iSeq 100. Study-level results and caveats: Limitations of the study were the small number of convalescent patients and the absence of early post-infection timepoints. Clones induced by infection and clones induced by vaccination both contracted markedly at late timepoints after vaccination, which fits with T cell responses waning over time. Among healthy vaccine recipients, nearly all vaccine-induced clones were SARS-CoV-2 mono-reactive, and just 1 of 255 was cross-reactive with common cold coronaviruses.

V ends up 4 bases short and J 0 bases short, with an unmatched junction base count of 2. The germline V gene encodes CDR1 LNHDA and CDR2 SQIVND (reference sequence). The CDR3 runs 15 residues from the cysteine to the phenylalanine. The CDR3 DNA has 45 bases and is translated from base 1. The receptor library was made with the immunoSEQ multiplex PCR assay. DNA from the cultured and isolated CD4+ T cells underwent TCR beta CDR3 sequencing. Processing in the source paper ran as follows. Non-productive TCR sequences were removed, reads were trimmed to the CDR3 region, and CDR3s of at least 7 amino acids were retained. The MANAFEST web app was used to pick out antigen-specific clonotypes by comparing their expansion in peptide wells with that in reference cultures. To be called positive, a clone needed expansion at FDR<0.05 compared with the reference and with all other wells, an odds ratio greater than 5, and a frequency greater than 0.1% in two replicate wells. Cross-reactive clonotypes were defined as significantly expanded in SARS-CoV-2 spike wells and in at least one common cold coronavirus spike condition. Levenshtein distance calculated with the stringdist R package was used to assess CDR3 similarity, and unrooted trees were constructed with ape in R 3.6.1. TCRdb's version of the immuneACCESS table is confined to in-frame rearrangements and falls short of the full clone set. An unresolved V gene accounts for under half of the shortfall where checked; the remainder is of unknown origin. The V and J calls and clone size were taken over from that table, and D and trimming were inferred from the DNA. The sample table holds about 35,000 clones, of which roughly four fifths were seen once. Of the sample, more than 1.3% is held by the ten largest clones.

The ViraFEST assay stimulated PBMC with viral peptide pools and then used TCR sequencing to identify antigen-specific CD4+ T cell clonotypes by expansion. After less than eleven days of culture, CD4+ T cells were isolated with the EasySep CD4+ T cell isolation kit. Two doses of either the BNT162b2 or the mRNA-1273 mRNA SARS-CoV-2 vaccine were administered to participants. The absence of prior SARS-CoV-2 infection in healthy vaccine recipients was confirmed by negative nucleocapsid antibodies before and after vaccination. A few million PBMC per well were cultured with approximately 10 ug/ml peptides in IMDM containing 5% human AB serum, approximately 10 IU/ml IL-2 and gentamicin. Half of the culture medium was replaced with fresh IL-2-containing medium on days 3 and 7. Unless noted otherwise, every peptide stimulation condition was grown in triplicate wells. PBMC were separated from whole blood using Ficoll-Paque Plus gradient centrifugation and were then either cryopreserved at -140C or used fresh. The spike proteins of SARS-CoV-2 and of the common cold coronaviruses HCoV-NL63, HCoV-OC43 and HCoV-229E were spanned by overlapping peptide pools. Genomic DNA was extracted from cultured CD4+ T cells with the QIAamp micro DNA kit.

As regards this clone: Its antigen is currently not known. Base qualities are not provided; no much larger clone lies one nucleotide away.

Rearrangement joined TRBV19 to TRBJ1-4; 7 bases in the middle match TRBD1. The sequences come from CD4+ T cells from PBMCs cultured with HCoV-NL63 spike peptides, collected after COVID-19 vaccination. What this sample's cell subset or site label stands for: HCoV-NL63 spike overlapping peptide pool stimulation. The clonotype originates from a human donor who received a COVID-19 vaccine. Some clones in this sample may be carry-over from other donors' samples. Read as DNA, the sequence is TGTGCCAGTAGTACGACAGGGCCAACTAATGAAAAACTGTTTTTT. It translates as CASSTTGPTNEKLFF.